A selection of T cell receptor beta chains follows, all from one sample in a study of shared clonotypes between healthy human individuals. Profiled with immunoSEQ multiplex PCR; TCRdb holds only in-frame clones, not every one. The table includes millions of clones, 85% to 95% detected once. The source material was naive CD4+ T cells sorted from blood. The receptors stem from a man aged 18 to 29 in good health. CDR3s include the opening cysteine and the closing phenylalanine or tryptophan. D genes are given only for firm matches. Expanded clones get a size class; other rows say once, few or many, or leave the size out.

V gene	clone size	J gene	D gene	CDR3 DNA	CDR3 protein
TRBV27	-	TRBJ2-7	TRBD2	TGTGCCAGCAGTTTATCATCAGCGGGGGACCCCTACGAGCAGTACTTC	CASSLSSAGDPYEQYF
TRBV2	-	TRBJ1-2	-	TGTGCCAGCAGGGGGGCCGGAGGGAATGGCTACACCTTC	CASRGAGGNGYTF
TRBV6-5	-	TRBJ1-2	-	TGTGCCAGCAGTTCGGCCGGGAACTATGGCTACACCTTC	CASSSAGNYGYTF
TRBV6-5	-	TRBJ1-1	-	TGTGCCAGCAGTTACTCGGTCGGGGGTCAGACTGAAGCTTTCTTT	CASSYSVGGQTEAFF
TRBV7-6	-	TRBJ2-7	-	TGTGCCAGCAGCTTAGGGCCCCTCGGACTAATCTCCTACGAGCAGTACTTC	CASSLGPLGLISYEQYF
TRBV7-9	-	TRBJ2-7	TRBD2	TGTGCCAGCAGCTCCGCTAGCGGGAGGGCCTACGAGCAGTACTTC	CASSSASGRAYEQYF
TRBV5-1	-	TRBJ2-2	-	TGCGCCAGCAGCTTGGAATCTGACACCGGGGAGCTGTTTTTT	CASSLESDTGELFF
TRBV9	-	TRBJ2-3	-	TGTGCCAGCACGAAGGACTTCACAGATACGCAGTATTTT	CASTKDFTDTQYF
TRBV19	-	TRBJ1-2	-	TGTGCCAGTAGTAGAGATAACTATGGCTACACCTTC	CASSRDNYGYTF
TRBV30	-	TRBJ1-6	TRBD1	TGTGCCTGGAGGGGACAGGGATATTCACCCCTCCACTTT	CAWRGQGYSPLHF
TRBV11-2	-	TRBJ2-7	-	TGTGCCAGCAGCCCTGCGGAGGGTCCCTACGAGCAGTACTTC	CASSPAEGPYEQYF
TRBV5-1	-	TRBJ2-6	-	TGCGCCAGCAGCAAGGACGGGGCAAGCTCTGGGGCCAACGTCCTGACTTTC	CASSKDGASSGANVLTF
TRBV7-9	-	TRBJ1-4	-	TGTGCCAGCAGCTTAGCGCCGGTTGGGGCAACTAATGAAAAACTGTTTTTT	CASSLAPVGATNEKLFF
TRBV11-2	-	TRBJ2-3	-	TGTGCCAGCAGCTTAGAGGCCCTGGTGTCAGATACGCAGTATTTT	CASSLEALVSDTQYF
TRBV2	once	TRBJ2-1	-	TGTGCCAGCAGTGAAGTAGCGCCTTACAATGAGCAGTTCTTC	CASSEVAPYNEQFF
TRBV5-1	-	TRBJ1-5	TRBD1	TGCGCCAGCTATAGGAGAAGGACAGGGGATGTTCAGCCCCAGCATTTT	CASYRRRTGDVQPQHF
TRBV29-1	-	TRBJ2-3	TRBD2	TGCAGCGTTGAAGATCGGGGCGAGATAGCGGGATCCACAGATACGCAGTATTTT	CSVEDRGEIAGSTDTQYF
TRBV2	-	TRBJ1-1	TRBD1	TGTGCCAGCAGAAACGACAGGGGAGGGAGTACTGAAGCTTTCTTT	CASRNDRGGSTEAFF